This entry is about one T cell receptor beta chain. Its binding antigen is unknown. No much larger clone is present one base from it, and per-base qualities are unavailable. The record originates from a study of OX40 agonist ivuxolimab in advanced cancers. As for the study more broadly: The costimulatory receptor OX40 (CD134) was targeted by ivuxolimab, a fully human IgG2 agonistic monoclonal antibody. Of the 50 or so patients in dose escalation, around 19 had hepatocellular carcinoma, some 15 had melanoma, 9 had renal cell carcinoma and 9 had head and neck cancer. Three dose-escalation patients achieved partial responses, one with hepatocellular carcinoma and two with cutaneous melanoma. Intravenous ivuxolimab was administered to patients every 2 weeks at six dose levels: 0.01, 0.1, 0.3, 1.5, 3 and 10 mg/kg. The purpose of peripheral TCRbeta sequencing was to test whether ivuxolimab changed TCR sequence diversity and led to clonal T-cell expansion. In the dose-escalation cohort, around 80% of patients were male, and the mean age was 60 years with a range of roughly 20 to 85. The monotherapy dose-escalation portion (N of about 52 patients) of the phase I ivuxolimab trial is reported in the paper. Patients were allowed to have had prior anti-PD-1, anti-PD-L1 or anti-CTLA-4 therapy, and roughly 40% of the dose-escalation patients had been treated with checkpoint inhibitors.

For sequencing of the TCRbeta CDR3 region, genomic DNA was extracted from the sorted cells. The immunoSEQ Assay was used for sequencing of TCRbeta CDR3 regions. Imported from immuneACCESS, the table was reduced by TCRdb to in-frame sequences with V and J called. These copies leave out some clones; in studies compared against another copy, an unresolved V gene accounts for under half, and the cause of the remainder is not known. Here the sample has tens of thousands of clones; over 80% occur a single time. The biggest ten clones account for 3% to 4% of the sample. CDR1 and CDR2, looked up from the germline V gene (reference sequence), are LNHNV and YYDKDF. The germline ends are 22 bases apart after V is trimmed by 8 bases and J by 6 bases. The CDR3 covers 15 residues, taking in both the cysteine and the phenylalanine. Only the CDR3 portion is preserved as DNA: 45 bases, with reading frame beginning at the first base.

On the study overall, not on this receptor specifically: In partial responders in the 0.1-3.0 mg/kg groups, normalized peripheral clonal expansion was found to be among the lowest, especially among CD8+ T cells. Which antigens the clonally expanded peripheral T cells were specific for was not determined. Low levels of normalized T-cell clonal expansion were also seen in some nonresponding patients. After ivuxolimab, CD8+ T cells had more expanded clones than CD4+ T cells on average. At doses of 0.1 to 3.0 mg/kg, clonal expansion of both CD4+ and CD8+ blood T cells was observed from baseline to week 6.

The trial excluded patients who had a history of autoimmune disease or who were on systemic immunosuppression. In every dose cohort, peripheral blood was drawn for TCR sequencing at baseline, cycle 4 day 1, and cycle 7 day 1. Samples came from an open-label, multicenter, first-in-human phase I dose-escalation trial of ivuxolimab. Adults with locally advanced or metastatic head and neck squamous cell, hepatocellular, melanoma or renal cell carcinoma were enrolled in the trial. Before TCR sequencing, CD4+ T cells and CD8+ T cells from peripheral blood were sorted into separate populations. This clonotype originated in an adult with an advanced solid tumor such as melanoma, head and neck, liver or kidney cancer. Recombination linked TRBV15 to TRBJ1-2; no D gene can be assigned with confidence. This specimen was CD4+ or CD8+ T cells sorted from blood, taken in a trial of the OX40 agonist ivuxolimab. CDR3 loop: CATGSESRRVDGYTF. The sequence in DNA is TGTGCCACCGGATCCGAGAGTAGAAGGGTCGATGGCTACACCTTC.